What follows are 27 T cell receptor beta chains derived from one specimen sequenced in a study of glioma-infiltrating T cells. Using RNA template, CDR3s of TCR alpha and beta were amplified with iRepertoire arm-PCR. Each CDR3 protein gets one entry after TCRdb re-called the multiplex PCR reads with MiXCR. The repertoire holds about 94,000 distinct CDR3 sequences, with 20% to 25% as singletons. The sequencing input was glioma tissue, nonneoplastic brain tissue, or PBMCs (not recorded which). Receptors originate from a human donor with low-grade glioma or glioblastoma, undergoing nonglioma brain surgery, or in good health (not recorded which).

This clonotype has a count of ten or more. The gene calls are TRBV6-6 and TRBJ1-1; possibly TRBD1 for D (5 bases). Germline V gene data show CDR1 as MNHNY and CDR2 as SVGAGI (reference sequence). Trimming stripped 2 bases from V and 0 bases from J, with 13 bases between. The CDR3 runs 16 residues. CDR3 region: CASSYATVEVNTEAFF. The CDR3 bases are TGTGCCAGCAGTTACGCGACAGTTGAAGTGAACACTGAAGCTTTCTTT.

This clonotype was counted at least ten times. The CDR3 DNA follows: TGTGCCAGCAGCTTAATAGGAAGTTGGGAGAGGAACACTGAAGCTTTCTTT. Encoded protein: CASSLIGSWERNTEAFF. V gene TRBV7-9 combines with J gene TRBJ1-1; D not resolved. The CDR3 runs 17 residues. Trimming took 2 bases from V and 1 from J, leaving 17 bases between them. The germline V gene has CDR1 SEHNR and CDR2 FQNEAQ (reference sequence).

This clonotype has only a few counts. This chain connects TRBV7-6 to TRBJ2-1, with D hard to call. The germline V gene encodes CDR1 SGHVS and CDR2 FNYEAQ. The CDR3 runs 14 residues. Trimming pared 1 base from V and 6 bases from J, leaving 10 bases between. The CDR3 loop is CASSLDTLRNEQFF. CDR3 bases: TGTGCCAGCAGCTTAGACACGCTGCGCAATGAGCAGTTCTTC.

This clonotype was seen repeatedly, ten times or more. The gene calls are TRBV15 and TRBJ2-3; 9 bases fit TRBD1. CDR3 length: 15 residues. Germline assignment: CDR1 LNHNV and CDR2 YYDKDF (reference sequence). V gave up 2 bases and J gave up 1 base; unmatched junction bases: 1. The CDR3 here is CATSRRDRGTDTQYF. The CDR3 DNA is TGTGCCACCAGCAGAAGGGACAGGGGCACAGATACGCAGTATTTT.

At least ten counts were recorded for this clonotype. The gene calls are TRBV10-2 and TRBJ1-3; D gene unclear. CDR1 WSHSY and CDR2 SAAADI come from the germline V gene. V lost 6 bases and J lost 0, with 12 bases in between. The CDR3 is 15 residues long. The CDR3 loop is CASRLNSHSGNTIYF. In DNA, the CDR3 is TGCGCCAGCAGGCTAAACAGCCACTCTGGAAACACCATATATTTT.

This clonotype was seen ten or more times. The chain links TRBV27 to TRBJ2-7; TRBD2 aligns across 8 bases. CDR1 and CDR2 from the germline V gene are MNHEY and SMNVEV (reference sequence). The CDR3 contains 15 residues. Losses at the gene ends were 4 bases for V and 0 bases for J; bases not matched to a gene: 5. The CDR3 reads CASSSIAGSSYEQYF. The CDR3 coding sequence is TGTGCCAGCAGTTCGATAGCGGGATCCTCCTACGAGCAGTACTTC.

This clonotype was observed many times. The chain carries TRBV20-1 and TRBJ2-7; 12 bases line up with TRBD2. The CDR3 is 17 residues long. J was trimmed by 0 bases and V by 0 bases; bases with no gene match: 6. Per germline, CDR1 DFQATT and CDR2 SNEGSKA (reference sequence). The CDR3 coding sequence is TGCAGTGCTAGAGATTCGGGGACTAGCGGGCCCTCCTACGAGCAGTACTTC. Translation gives CSARDSGTSGPSYEQYF.

This clonotype appeared many times. The chain couples TRBV18 to TRBJ1-4, with D hard to call. Germline assignment: CDR1 KGHSH and CDR2 LQKENI. The CDR3 loop spans 15 amino acids. The V gene lost 5 bases and the J gene lost 0 bases, with 10 bases spanning the gap. This chain's CDR3 is CASSANAATNEKLFF. CDR3 nucleotide sequence: TGTGCCAGCTCAGCAAATGCCGCAACTAATGAAAAACTGTTTTTT.

The sample holds many counts of this clonotype. The chain couples TRBV19 to TRBJ1-2, with 8 bases that match TRBD1. Germline values: CDR1 LNHDA, CDR2 SQIVND (reference sequence). The CDR3 has 15 amino acids. V lost 5 bases, J lost 4 bases, and 9 bases stayed unmatched. CDR3 sequence (DNA): TGTGCCAGTAGTTCCAGGACAGGGCGCGGCTATGGCTACACCTTC. Translation gives CASSSRTGRGYGYTF. Using reference TRBV19 and TRBJ1-2 for the parts outside the CDR3, the full variable domain is DGGITQSPKYLFRKEGQNVTLSCEQNLNHDAMYWYRQDPGQGLRLIYYSQIVNDFQKGDIAEGYSVSREKKESFPLTVTSAQKNPTAFYLCASSSRTGRGYGYTFGSGTRLTVV.

This clonotype occurred many times. The V call is TRBV6-1, the J call TRBJ2-1, with TRBD2 matching over 11 bases. The CDR3 runs to 19 residues. The V gene's germline CDR1 is MNHNS and CDR2 SASEGT. Trimming took 0 bases from V and 3 from J; bases not matched to a gene: 10. CDR3 region: CASSEAPGVAGGIYNEQFF. The CDR3 DNA reads TGTGCCAGCAGTGAAGCGCCGGGGGTAGCGGGAGGGATCTACAATGAGCAGTTCTTC.

This clonotype was recorded at least ten times. The chain links TRBV15 to TRBJ2-1, with D maybe TRBD1 (6 bases). V was pared by 7 bases and J by 0 bases, with 10 bases between. The CDR3 totals 14 residues. Germline V CDR1 and CDR2: LNHNV, YYDKDF (reference sequence). The CDR3: CATTTGSSYNEQFF. CDR3 DNA: TGTGCCACCACAACAGGGAGCTCCTACAATGAGCAGTTCTTC.

This clonotype was seen repeatedly, ten times or more. This rearrangement joins TRBV20-1 to TRBJ2-7, with TRBD2 matching over 10 bases. Germline V gives CDR1 DFQATT, CDR2 SNEGSKA (reference sequence). The CDR3 has 13 residues. After removal of 3 bases from V and 6 bases from J, the junction contained 5 bases not matched to a gene. The CDR3 sequence: CSARGLASAEQYF. The CDR3 nucleotides read TGCAGTGCTAGGGGACTAGCGAGCGCCGAGCAGTACTTC.

On this clonotype: Possible read error: a much larger clone is one base away. The chain combines TRBV4-1 with TRBJ1-3, with D tentatively TRBD1 (5 bases). This CDR3 spans 16 amino acids. Trimming stripped 1 base from V and 0 bases from J, with 10 bases between. Germline V lookup: CDR1 MGHRA, CDR2 YSYEKL. CDR3 loop: CASSQGDGPSGNTIYF. CDR3 DNA: TGCGCCAGCAGCCAAGGGGACGGGCCCTCTGGAAACACCATATATTTT.

This clonotype has at least ten counts. This chain connects TRBV18 to TRBJ2-7; a weak D match, TRBD2 (6 bases). Trimming shortened V by 2 bases and J by 2 bases, and 10 bases separated the two germline ends. The CDR3 runs to 14 residues. The germline V gene encodes CDR1 KGHSH and CDR2 LQKENI. The CDR3 DNA reads as TGTGCCAGCTCACCATACACGGGGGCCTACGAGCAGTACTTC. This translates into CASSPYTGAYEQYF. Filled out from reference TRBV18 and TRBJ2-7, the complete variable domain reads NAGVMQNPRHLVRRRGQEARLRCSPMKGHSHVYWYRQLPEEGLKFMVYLQKENIIDESGMPKERFSAEFPKEGPSILRIQQVVRGDSAAYFCASSPYTGAYEQYFGPGTRLTVT.

This clonotype was counted at least ten times. The rearrangement links TRBV6-1 to TRBJ1-5; D is undetermined. Per the germline V gene, CDR1 is MNHNS and CDR2 is SASEGT. Between the trimmed V and J ends, which lost 6 bases and 6 bases, there was a span of 9 bases. This CDR3 contains 12 residues. CDR3 sequence: CASSSGAQPQHF. The CDR3 region has the DNA TGTGCCAGCAGCTCAGGAGCTCAGCCCCAGCATTTT.

This clonotype was found many times. The V call is TRBV10-3, the J call TRBJ1-1; D is possibly TRBD1 (6 bases). CDR1 and CDR2 from the germline V gene are ENHRY and SYGVKD. V shed 6 bases and J shed 6 bases, with 23 bases lying between them. The CDR3 extends over 16 amino acids. Written as DNA, the CDR3 is TGTGCCATCAGAACCAGAGAGGGGGGACCCAATGCTGAAGCTTTCTTT. This sequence encodes CAIRTREGGPNAEAFF.

The J gene is TRBJ2-1, the V gene TRBV9, with D possibly matching TRBD2 (5 bases). V lost 3 bases to trimming and J lost 6 bases, with 13 bases between them. The germline gives CDR1 SGDLS, CDR2 YYNGEE. The CDR3 extends over 14 amino acids. CDR3 coding DNA: TGTGCCAGCAGCGCACAGACGGGGTCCAATGAGCAGTTCTTC. Its translation: CASSAQTGSNEQFF.

In the case of this clonotype: A much larger clone lies one base from this, so it may be a read error. It is likely a read error, because the conserved phenylalanine at the end of the CDR3 is missing. The chain combines TRBV3-1 with TRBJ2-7, with 13 bases that match TRBD2. Germline V lookup: CDR1 LGHDT, CDR2 YNNKEL (reference sequence). The CDR3 is 16 amino acids. J gave up 1 base and V 4 bases, and 4 bases lay outside the gene matches. The DNA for the CDR3 is TGTGCCAGCAGCCGTCGACTAGCGGGAGGTTCCTACGAGCAGTACCTC. It yields the protein CASSRRLAGGSYEQYL.

This clonotype was recorded many times. The chain combines TRBV18 with TRBJ1-1; weak D call: TRBD1 (6 bases). V lost 5 bases, J lost 1 base, and 8 bases lay in between. From germline, CDR1 is KGHSH and CDR2 LQKENI. There are 13 residues in the CDR3. The CDR3 loop reads CASSAGQNTEAFF. Written as DNA, the CDR3 is TGTGCCAGCTCAGCGGGACAGAACACTGAAGCTTTCTTT.

The V call is TRBV6-2 or TRBV6-3, the J call TRBJ2-1; 15 bases align to TRBD2. This CDR3 contains 17 residues. Germline V gene lookup returns CDR1 MNHEY and CDR2 SVGEGT. The junction had 10 bases not matched to a gene; V was cut back by 5 bases and J by 8 bases. CDR3 bases: TGTGCCAGCAGTGGCACCGGACTAGCGGGAGGGCCGGATGAGCAGTTCTTC. Encoded protein: CASSGTGLAGGPDEQFF.

The table lists this clonotype with many counts. The chain has TRBV7-9 and TRBJ2-7, with D possibly matching TRBD1 (6 bases). V was shortened by 5 bases and J by 4 bases, with 21 bases between the two germline ends. This CDR3 comprises 16 residues. The germline gives CDR1 SEHNR, CDR2 FQNEAQ (reference sequence). The chain's CDR3 is CASSTTRQDRLYEQYF. In DNA form, the CDR3 reads TGTGCCAGCAGCACGACCCGACAGGACAGATTGTACGAGCAGTACTTC.

The chain has TRBV7-2 and TRBJ2-2; 15 bases fit TRBD2. In germline, CDR1 is SGHTA, CDR2 FQGNSA. With 2 bases clipped from V and 5 bases from J, the junction kept 9 bases outside the gene matches. The CDR3 runs 19 residues. CDR3 nucleotide sequence: TGTGCCAGCAGCTTAATTACGGGACTAGCGGGGGGCCGGACCGGGGAGCTGTTTTTT. Translation gives CASSLITGLAGGRTGELFF.

This clonotype was seen a few times. The V gene is TRBV12-3 or TRBV12-4, the J gene TRBJ1-2; D is perhaps TRBD1 (6 bases). This CDR3 has 13 residues. Trimming left V 5 bases short and J 3 bases short, with 10 bases between. The CDR3 region is CASSKQGYYGYTF. The CDR3 nucleotides read TGTGCCAGCAGTAAACAGGGATACTATGGCTACACCTTC.

This clonotype has at least ten counts. This rearrangement joins TRBV7-2 to TRBJ2-5, with 7 bases aligning to TRBD2. This CDR3 spans 17 amino acids. V shed 5 bases and J 0 bases; nucleotides not matched to a gene: 12. Germline assignment: CDR1 SGHTA and CDR2 FQGNSA. DNA of the CDR3: TGTGCCAGCAGCCCTAGGGCTAGCGGAACTAACCAAGAGACCCAGTACTTC. Translating it yields CASSPRASGTNQETQYF.

This clonotype was picked up many times. The chain recombines TRBV7-2 with TRBJ1-5; 7 positions agree with TRBD1. J gave up 2 bases and V 5 bases, and 9 bases lay outside the gene matches. CDR1 is SGHTA and CDR2 is FQGNSA in the germline V gene. The length of the CDR3 is 16 residues. The CDR3 is CASSAGTVRRNQPQHF. DNA of the CDR3: TGTGCCAGCAGCGCCGGGACAGTTAGGCGCAATCAGCCCCAGCATTTT. Complete variable domain (other parts from reference TRBV7-2 and TRBJ1-5): GAGVSQSPSNKVTEKGKDVELRCDPISGHTALYWYRQSLGQGLEFLIYFQGNSAPDKSGLPSDRFSAERTGGSVSTLTIQRTQQEDSAVYLCASSAGTVRRNQPQHFGDGTRLSIL.

About this clonotype itself: A much larger clone sits a single nucleotide away, making a read error possible. The chain couples TRBV3-1 to TRBJ1-4; D is possibly TRBD1 (6 bases). Trimming shortened V by 4 bases and J by 9 bases, and 15 bases separated the two germline ends. CDR3 length: 14 residues. The germline gives CDR1 LGHDT, CDR2 YNNKEL (reference sequence). This chain's CDR3 is CASSPAGAHKKLFF. The CDR3, as DNA: TGTGCCAGCAGCCCAGCGGGGGCGCATAAAAAACTGTTTTTT.

This clonotype has only a few counts. The rearrangement joins TRBV11-3 to TRBJ2-1, with D uncertain. Germline CDR1 SGHNT, CDR2 YENEEA. This CDR3 contains 13 residues. The V end lost 6 bases, the J end lost 5 bases, and 11 bases lay between the germline ends. The CDR3 reads CASSPRRDNEQFF. Here the CDR3 DNA reads TGTGCCAGCAGTCCCCGTAGGGACAATGAGCAGTTCTTC.